This T cell receptor beta chain is drawn from a study of blood T cell repertoires in COVID-19. Original data processing: It was from reference gene primer amplification that nucleated cell counts were estimated. This table comes from immunoSEQ multiplex PCR, and its TCRdb copy is limited to in-frame clones, with some not included. V and J calls plus clone size are reproduced from that table; the DNA served to infer D and trimming. Here the sample spans roughly 93,000 clones, 80% to 90% being singletons. V was cut by 2 bases and J by 0 bases, with 15 bases left in between. The germline V gene encodes CDR1 PRHDT and CDR2 FYEKMQ (reference sequence). The CDR3 is 17 amino acids.

This clonotype was obtained from a man aged 50 to 59 with acute or convalescent COVID-19. The sequencing sample was made of peripheral blood. The rearrangement uses TRBV13 and TRBJ2-3; maybe TRBD2 (6 bases). This CDR3 reads CASSLLRVSGSTDTQYF. For the CDR3, the DNA is TGTGCCAGCAGCTTACTTCGGGTCAGCGGGAGCACAGATACGCAGTATTTT. Supplemented by reference TRBV13 and TRBJ2-3, the full variable domain reads AAGVIQSPRHLIKEKRETATLKCYPIPRHDTVYWYQQGPGQDPQFLISFYEKMQSDKGSIPDRFSAQQFSDYHSELNMSSLELGDSALYFCASSLLRVSGSTDTQYFGPGTRLTVL.